This TCR beta chain stems from a study of control samples from healthy donors and cancer patients. The CDR3 covers 14 residues. Trimming took 0 bases from V and 9 from J, leaving 9 bases between them. CDR1 is LGHDT and CDR2 is YNNKEL in the germline V gene (reference sequence). Method: immunoSEQ multiplex PCR; TCRdb's copy keeps in-frame clones and lacks some. Altogether roughly 180,000 clones are present, more than 85% being singletons, with the ten largest covering just over 2%. What was sequenced was blood. V gene TRBV3-1 (or the pseudogene TRBV3-2) combines with J gene TRBJ1-6, with D possibly matching TRBD1 (5 bases). This sequence was found in a woman aged 40 to 49 in good health. Here the CDR3 DNA reads TGTGCCAGCAGCCAAGAAAGGGGAGGTTCACCCCTCCACTTT. Encoded protein: CASSQERGGSPLHF.